This is a list of T cell receptor beta chains from one sample in a study of OX40 agonist ivuxolimab in advanced cancers. Generated by immunoSEQ multiplex PCR, the TCRdb table keeps only in-frame clones and is missing some. The data show 20,000 to 25,000 clones, more than 75% seen once. The source was CD4+ or CD8+ T cells sorted from blood, collected in a trial of the OX40 agonist ivuxolimab. These receptors came from an adult with an advanced solid tumor such as melanoma, head and neck, liver or kidney cancer. CDR3s include the opening cysteine and the closing phenylalanine or tryptophan. Each record gives: D gene, V gene, J gene, clone size, CDR3 DNA, CDR3 protein. The D gene is left open where the match is weak. Expanded clones are given a class, and other clones once, few, many or no size at all.

d_call: NA; v_call: TRBV18; j_call: TRBJ2-5; clone_size: NA; cdr3_nt: TGTGCCGGGTACCAAGAGACCCAGTACTTC; cdr3_aa: CAGYQETQYF
d_call: NA; v_call: TRBV4-2; j_call: TRBJ1-2; clone_size: NA; cdr3_nt: TGTGCCAGCAGCCAAGTCCTTGGGGGCTACACCTTC; cdr3_aa: CASSQVLGGYTF
d_call: NA; v_call: TRBV19; j_call: TRBJ1-1; clone_size: NA; cdr3_nt: TGTGCCAGTAGTAGGTGGACTGAAGCTTTCTTT; cdr3_aa: CASSRWTEAFF
d_call: TRBD1; v_call: TRBV7-9; j_call: TRBJ1-2; clone_size: few; cdr3_nt: TGTGCCACAGAAACCCTACAGGGGGATCATGGCTACACCTTC; cdr3_aa: CATETLQGDHGYTF
d_call: NA; v_call: TRBV19; j_call: TRBJ1-2; clone_size: medium-sized; cdr3_nt: TGTGCCAGTAGCACCACCCCCGGCCGGGCGGGATATGGCTACACCTTC; cdr3_aa: CASSTTPGRAGYGYTF
d_call: NA; v_call: TRBV5-4; j_call: TRBJ2-7; clone_size: NA; cdr3_nt: TGTGCCAGCAGCTTAGGGCGTGGGAGGCTAAGCTCCTACGAGCAGTACTTC; cdr3_aa: CASSLGRGRLSSYEQYF
d_call: TRBD2; v_call: TRBV19; j_call: TRBJ2-1; clone_size: NA; cdr3_nt: TGTGCCAGTAGTAAACTAGCGGGATTTAACAATGAGCAGTTCTTC; cdr3_aa: CASSKLAGFNNEQFF
d_call: NA; v_call: TRBV2; j_call: TRBJ1-2; clone_size: NA; cdr3_nt: TGTGCCAGCAGTGATAGTGAGGGGCCGAACTATGGCTACACCTTC; cdr3_aa: CASSDSEGPNYGYTF
d_call: NA; v_call: TRBV7-9; j_call: TRBJ2-2; clone_size: NA; cdr3_nt: TGTGCCAGCAGCTTAAAGGGCCCAAGCACCGGGGAGCTGTTTTTT; cdr3_aa: CASSLKGPSTGELFF
d_call: NA; v_call: TRBV6-5; j_call: TRBJ2-7; clone_size: once; cdr3_nt: TGTGCCAGCAGTTTGGACAGCTACGAGCAGTACTTC; cdr3_aa: CASSLDSYEQYF
d_call: NA; v_call: TRBV14; j_call: TRBJ2-7; clone_size: NA; cdr3_nt: TGTGCCAGCAGTCCACTATTTTCGACGGAAGAGCAGTACTTC; cdr3_aa: CASSPLFSTEEQYF
d_call: NA; v_call: TRBV27; j_call: TRBJ1-2; clone_size: NA; cdr3_nt: TGTGCCAGCAGTTTATATTGGGGTAGTGGCTACACCTTC; cdr3_aa: CASSLYWGSGYTF
d_call: NA; v_call: TRBV25-1; j_call: TRBJ2-1; clone_size: once; cdr3_nt: TGTGCCAGCAGTGCCGGACTCCCCGATGAGCAGTTCTTC; cdr3_aa: CASSAGLPDEQFF
d_call: NA; v_call: TRBV12-2; j_call: TRBJ1-1; clone_size: NA; cdr3_nt: TGTGCAAGTCGCTTAGGGGGCCCTCCCGATGCTTTCTTT; cdr3_aa: CASRLGGPPDAFF
d_call: NA; v_call: TRBV25-1; j_call: TRBJ1-2; clone_size: few; cdr3_nt: TGTGCCAGCAGTGAAAGGGGATACTATGGCTACACCTTC; cdr3_aa: CASSERGYYGYTF
d_call: NA; v_call: TRBV29-1; j_call: TRBJ2-1; clone_size: NA; cdr3_nt: TGCAGCGTCTGGGACGTCAATGAGCAGTTCTTC; cdr3_aa: CSVWDVNEQFF
d_call: TRBD2; v_call: TRBV28; j_call: TRBJ2-7; clone_size: NA; cdr3_nt: TGTGCCAGCAGACACCTCCCGGGACTAGTCTATAAGCAGTACTTC; cdr3_aa: CASRHLPGLVYKQYF
d_call: TRBD1; v_call: TRBV28; j_call: TRBJ1-5; clone_size: NA; cdr3_nt: TGTGCCAGCAGACTAGACAGGGTTTCCAATCAGCCCCAGCATTTT; cdr3_aa: CASRLDRVSNQPQHF
d_call: NA; v_call: TRBV19; j_call: TRBJ2-3; clone_size: NA; cdr3_nt: TGTGCCAGTAGTTGGAATGTGTTTGGGGGCCATACGCAGTATTTT; cdr3_aa: CASSWNVFGGHTQYF
d_call: TRBD1; v_call: TRBV7-9; j_call: TRBJ2-5; clone_size: NA; cdr3_nt: TGTGCCAGCAGCTTAGGGACAGGTCGCCAAGAGACCCAGTACTTC; cdr3_aa: CASSLGTGRQETQYF
d_call: TRBD2; v_call: TRBV27; j_call: TRBJ2-1; clone_size: NA; cdr3_nt: TGTGCCAGCAGCCGGGGGGGACCTTACAATGAGCAGTTCTTC; cdr3_aa: CASSRGGPYNEQFF
d_call: NA; v_call: TRBV6-1; j_call: TRBJ2-3; clone_size: NA; cdr3_nt: TGTGCCAGCAGTGAAGTCGTGCCCCCCGAACCCCAGTATTTT; cdr3_aa: CASSEVVPPEPQYF
d_call: NA; v_call: TRBV7-9; j_call: TRBJ2-7; clone_size: NA; cdr3_nt: TGTGCCAGCAGTCCCTCCTTGGGACCTAGATACGAGCAGTACTTC; cdr3_aa: CASSPSLGPRYEQYF
d_call: NA; v_call: TRBV13; j_call: TRBJ2-7; clone_size: NA; cdr3_nt: TGTGCCAGCAGCTTAGCGGGAGCCTCCTACGAGCAGTACTTC; cdr3_aa: CASSLAGASYEQYF
d_call: TRBD1; v_call: TRBV27; j_call: TRBJ2-1; clone_size: NA; cdr3_nt: TGTGCCAGCACCTTGGGACAGGCCTACAATGAGCAGTTCTTC; cdr3_aa: CASTLGQAYNEQFF
d_call: NA; v_call: TRBV7-6; j_call: TRBJ2-7; clone_size: NA; cdr3_nt: TGTGCCAGCAGCTTTAATCAGGGCGGGTTCTACGAGCAGTACTTC; cdr3_aa: CASSFNQGGFYEQYF
d_call: TRBD1; v_call: TRBV5-1; j_call: TRBJ1-2; clone_size: NA; cdr3_nt: TGCGCCAGCAGCACCCGGACAGGTCCGGGCTATGGCTACACCTTC; cdr3_aa: CASSTRTGPGYGYTF
d_call: NA; v_call: TRBV19; j_call: TRBJ2-6; clone_size: NA; cdr3_nt: TGTGCCAGTACCCCGACTTTCGGACAGCTTAGCTCTGGGGCCAACGTCCTGACTTTC; cdr3_aa: CASTPTFGQLSSGANVLTF
d_call: NA; v_call: TRBV27; j_call: TRBJ1-2; clone_size: NA; cdr3_nt: TGTGCCAGCAGTTTTGGGTCAGAACCCTATGGCTACACCTTC; cdr3_aa: CASSFGSEPYGYTF
d_call: TRBD2; v_call: TRBV27; j_call: TRBJ2-7; clone_size: NA; cdr3_nt: TGTGCCAGCAGTTTATCGGGGGGGGTTCTGGCCTACGAGCAGTACTTC; cdr3_aa: CASSLSGGVLAYEQYF
d_call: NA; v_call: TRBV4-1; j_call: TRBJ1-4; clone_size: NA; cdr3_nt: TGCGCCAGCAGCCAAGCGGACGGACAGAGAGCTGAAAAACTGTTTTTT; cdr3_aa: CASSQADGQRAEKLFF
d_call: TRBD1; v_call: TRBV28; j_call: TRBJ1-2; clone_size: few; cdr3_nt: TGTGCCAGCACCTCACAGGGGTTTCCTAACTATGGCTACACCTTC; cdr3_aa: CASTSQGFPNYGYTF
d_call: TRBD1; v_call: TRBV6-5; j_call: TRBJ1-2; clone_size: NA; cdr3_nt: TGTGCCAGCGAAACAGGGGGCTGGGTCTATGGCTACACCTTC; cdr3_aa: CASETGGWVYGYTF
d_call: NA; v_call: TRBV27; j_call: TRBJ2-2; clone_size: NA; cdr3_nt: TGTGCCAGCAGTTTCAGGGCCCCCGGGGAGCTGTTTTTT; cdr3_aa: CASSFRAPGELFF
d_call: NA; v_call: TRBV5-1; j_call: TRBJ1-5; clone_size: NA; cdr3_nt: TGCGCCAGCAGGATGGAAGGCGGGAATCAGCCCCAGCATTTT; cdr3_aa: CASRMEGGNQPQHF
d_call: NA; v_call: TRBV7-6; j_call: TRBJ2-1; clone_size: NA; cdr3_nt: TGTGCCAGCAGCCCAGATCGGAATGAGCAGTTCTTC; cdr3_aa: CASSPDRNEQFF
d_call: NA; v_call: TRBV5-5; j_call: TRBJ2-7; clone_size: NA; cdr3_nt: TGTGCCAGCAGCTTTTTCTCAGGGGATCCCTACGAGCAGTACTTC; cdr3_aa: CASSFFSGDPYEQYF
d_call: TRBD1; v_call: TRBV5-8; j_call: TRBJ2-7; clone_size: NA; cdr3_nt: TGTGCCAGCAGCTCGGGACAGGGGTACGAGCAGTACTTC; cdr3_aa: CASSSGQGYEQYF
d_call: NA; v_call: TRBV7-6; j_call: TRBJ2-3; clone_size: NA; cdr3_nt: TGTGCCACCGGTAGGGGAATATACACAGATACGCAGTATTTT; cdr3_aa: CATGRGIYTDTQYF
d_call: NA; v_call: TRBV5-6; j_call: TRBJ1-5; clone_size: NA; cdr3_nt: TGTGCCAGCAGCTTGGCAGAAAGACCTTCGCCCCAGCATTTT; cdr3_aa: CASSLAERPSPQHF
d_call: NA; v_call: TRBV11-2; j_call: TRBJ2-2; clone_size: NA; cdr3_nt: TGTGCCAGCAGCTTAGATGGATCAAGGGCCACCGGGGAGCTGTTTTTT; cdr3_aa: CASSLDGSRATGELFF
d_call: NA; v_call: TRBV7-6; j_call: TRBJ2-1; clone_size: medium-sized; cdr3_nt: TGTGCCAGCAGCTTAGAGTCTGCCGATGAGCAGTTCTTC; cdr3_aa: CASSLESADEQFF
d_call: NA; v_call: TRBV6-5; j_call: TRBJ2-1; clone_size: NA; cdr3_nt: TGTGCCAGCGGCTACGGGGCGGGTCTGGGTGAGCAGTTCTTC; cdr3_aa: CASGYGAGLGEQFF
d_call: TRBD2; v_call: TRBV2; j_call: TRBJ2-7; clone_size: NA; cdr3_nt: TGTGCCAGCAGGGGAGGGCGTCACGAGCAGTACTTC; cdr3_aa: CASRGGRHEQYF
d_call: NA; v_call: TRBV6-1; j_call: TRBJ2-7; clone_size: once; cdr3_nt: TGTGCCAGCCGCCCGGACAGCATTTACGAGCAGTACTTC; cdr3_aa: CASRPDSIYEQYF
d_call: NA; v_call: TRBV11-2; j_call: TRBJ1-5; clone_size: NA; cdr3_nt: TGTGCCAGCAGCTCCCACGGAGGACAGCCCCAGCATTTT; cdr3_aa: CASSSHGGQPQHF
d_call: NA; v_call: TRBV5-1; j_call: TRBJ2-1; clone_size: NA; cdr3_nt: TGCGCCAGCAGCTTCCGACCCGACAGCTCCTACAATGAGCAGTTCTTC; cdr3_aa: CASSFRPDSSYNEQFF
d_call: NA; v_call: TRBV27; j_call: TRBJ1-5; clone_size: NA; cdr3_nt: TGTGCCAGCAGTTTATCTAGGGGACAATCCAATCAGCCCCAGCATTTT; cdr3_aa: CASSLSRGQSNQPQHF
d_call: NA; v_call: TRBV27; j_call: TRBJ1-5; clone_size: NA; cdr3_nt: TGTGCCAGCAGTTCCGACCAGCATTTT; cdr3_aa: CASSSDQHF
d_call: NA; v_call: TRBV4-2; j_call: TRBJ1-2; clone_size: NA; cdr3_nt: TGTGCCAGCAGCCAAGATTACAGGGAGGAAAACACCTTC; cdr3_aa: CASSQDYREENTF
d_call: TRBD1; v_call: TRBV6-5; j_call: TRBJ1-4; clone_size: once; cdr3_nt: TGTGCCAGCAGGTCCGACAGGGGATTAAATGAAAAACTGTTTTTT; cdr3_aa: CASRSDRGLNEKLFF
d_call: TRBD1; v_call: TRBV25-1; j_call: TRBJ2-7; clone_size: NA; cdr3_nt: TGTGCCAGCATCAAAGTAGGGGACAGGGGCTACGAGCAGTACTTC; cdr3_aa: CASIKVGDRGYEQYF
d_call: NA; v_call: TRBV29-1; j_call: TRBJ2-1; clone_size: NA; cdr3_nt: TGCAGCGTTGGAAGGGTCTCCTACAATGAGCAGTTCTTC; cdr3_aa: CSVGRVSYNEQFF
d_call: NA; v_call: TRBV11-2; j_call: TRBJ1-2; clone_size: NA; cdr3_nt: TGTGCCAGCAGCCCAACAGGAGCCTATGGCTACACCTTC; cdr3_aa: CASSPTGAYGYTF